The following is a TCR beta chain sequence with its context. This sample was included in a study of blood T cell repertoires in COVID-19. Authors' methods: Using reference gene primer amplification, nucleated cell counts were estimated. Sequencing was performed with immunoSEQ multiplex PCR; in TCRdb, only in-frame clones are kept and a portion is missing. Clone size and the V and J calls come from that table; the DNA yielded D and trimming. Seen here are around 440,000 clones, around 89% observed once, and the top ten hold about 12%. The CDR3 totals 20 residues. CDR1 MDHEN and CDR2 SYDVKM come from the germline V gene. V lost 8 bases and J lost 6; bases outside the gene matches: 21.

Sequenced: peripheral blood. The V and J genes are TRBV28 and TRBJ2-2; 13 nucleotides align to TRBD2. This sequence was found in a woman aged 50 to 60 with COVID-19, enrolled during active disease. CDR3 DNA sequence: TGTGCCAGCCGATTTCTCTCGACTAGCGGGGGGTTTGATCGGGCCGGGGAGCTGTTTTTT. Protein product: CASRFLSTSGGFDRAGELFF.